This record looks at one TCR beta chain sequence and its context. With 0 bases removed from V and 0 bases from J, the gap between germline ends came to 6 bases. CDR3 size: 15 residues. CDR1 LNHNV and CDR2 YYDKDF come from the germline V gene (reference sequence). Individual cDNA molecules each carried unique molecular identifiers attached by the library. Study processing details: Counting gave a median of around 90,000 TCRs per sample, with values ranging from about 23,224 to 690,600. TCRdb re-called the reads through MiXCR, storing one row per CDR3 protein. The V and J calls reflect TCRdb's pipeline rather than the authors' work. This table holds around 120,000 distinct CDR3 sequences, more than 8.5% found once. Total RNA came from unfractionated whole blood. This record comes from a study of human T cells and chemical hapten exposure.

The chain has TRBV15 and TRBJ2-4; D ambiguous. The sequence was obtained from a human donor in good health. Some clones in this sample may be carry-over from other donors' samples. Specimen: whole blood. The CDR3 is CATSRELIAKNIQYF. Written as DNA, the CDR3 is TGTGCCACCAGCAGAGAACTTATAGCCAAAAACATTCAGTACTTC.